Listed below are T cell receptor beta chains from one sample, sequenced in a study of T cells after yellow fever vaccination. TCRdb recomputed calls from the 5' RACE reads with MiXCR, one row per CDR3 protein. Of roughly 310,000 distinct CDR3 sequences detected, around 3.6% appear once; the ten largest clones hold 20% to 25%. Sequencing used PBMCs, obtained on the day of the yellow fever booster vaccination. The source is a man aged 18 to 35 who received the YFV17D yellow fever vaccine. CDR3s leave out the opening cysteine and the closing phenylalanine or tryptophan. Fields, in order: J gene, V gene, CDR3 protein.

j_call: TRBJ1-5
v_call: TRBV12-3/TRBV12-4
cdr3_aa: ASSLEGYSNQPQH

j_call: TRBJ2-3
v_call: TRBV28
cdr3_aa: ASSQVAAVYYTDTQY

j_call: TRBJ1-5
v_call: TRBV5-1
cdr3_aa: ASSESPGGNQPQH

j_call: TRBJ2-2
v_call: TRBV25-1
cdr3_aa: ASSKPRGANTGELF

j_call: TRBJ2-1
v_call: TRBV7-8
cdr3_aa: ASSPFRGTGTYNEQF

j_call: TRBJ2-7
v_call: TRBV12-3/TRBV12-4
cdr3_aa: ASSFGQGGSYEQY

j_call: TRBJ2-5
v_call: TRBV28
cdr3_aa: ASSLPGGGAETQY

j_call: TRBJ2-5
v_call: TRBV6-1
cdr3_aa: ASSGGQGARETQY

j_call: TRBJ2-3
v_call: TRBV5-1
cdr3_aa: ASSLEAITGTQY

j_call: TRBJ2-2
v_call: TRBV25-1
cdr3_aa: ASSGTGGLGELF

j_call: TRBJ2-7
v_call: TRBV18
cdr3_aa: ASSPGYRQRTYEQY

j_call: TRBJ2-3
v_call: TRBV27
cdr3_aa: ASSPGGWWGTDTQY

j_call: TRBJ2-3
v_call: TRBV7-2
cdr3_aa: ASSPWGTSTRTDTQY

j_call: TRBJ1-1
v_call: TRBV30
cdr3_aa: AWSTMAYSNTEAF

j_call: TRBJ1-6
v_call: TRBV4-1
cdr3_aa: ASRRSREDSPLH

j_call: TRBJ1-2
v_call: TRBV5-5
cdr3_aa: ASSSPGHFYGYT

j_call: TRBJ1-4
v_call: TRBV20-1
cdr3_aa: SAREGVSEKLF

j_call: TRBJ1-1
v_call: TRBV5-1
cdr3_aa: ASRPGTGGNEAF

j_call: TRBJ2-2
v_call: TRBV12-3/TRBV12-4
cdr3_aa: ASSSQGYFPGELF

j_call: TRBJ2-1
v_call: TRBV19
cdr3_aa: ASRLGGREYEQF

j_call: TRBJ2-3
v_call: TRBV7-2
cdr3_aa: ASSSPPGFRGTDTQY

j_call: TRBJ1-4
v_call: TRBV12-3/TRBV12-4
cdr3_aa: ASSGGGLSFTNEKLF

j_call: TRBJ1-2
v_call: TRBV24-1
cdr3_aa: ATSQEVSYGYT

j_call: TRBJ2-6
v_call: TRBV6-5
cdr3_aa: ASSYSILAGGPSGANVLT

j_call: TRBJ2-3
v_call: TRBV6-5
cdr3_aa: ASNDSGGKQY

j_call: TRBJ2-3
v_call: TRBV6-5
cdr3_aa: ASSQITTDTQY